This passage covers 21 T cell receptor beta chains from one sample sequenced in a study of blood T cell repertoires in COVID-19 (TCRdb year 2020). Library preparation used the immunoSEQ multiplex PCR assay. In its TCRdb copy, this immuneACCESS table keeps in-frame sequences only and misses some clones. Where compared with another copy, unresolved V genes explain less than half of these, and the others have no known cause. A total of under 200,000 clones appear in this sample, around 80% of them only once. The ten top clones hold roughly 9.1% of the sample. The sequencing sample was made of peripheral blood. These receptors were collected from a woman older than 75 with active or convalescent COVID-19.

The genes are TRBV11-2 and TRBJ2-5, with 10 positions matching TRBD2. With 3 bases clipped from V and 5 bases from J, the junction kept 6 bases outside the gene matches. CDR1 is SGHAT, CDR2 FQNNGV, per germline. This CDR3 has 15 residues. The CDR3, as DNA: TGTGCCAGCAGCTTTCTAGCGGGGGCATGGGAGACCCAGTACTTC. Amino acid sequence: CASSFLAGAWETQYF. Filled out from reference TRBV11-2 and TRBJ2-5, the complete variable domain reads EAGVAQSPRYKIIEKRQSVAFWCNPISGHATLYWYQQILGQGPKLLIQFQNNGVVDDSQLPKDRFSAERLKGVDSTLKIQPAKLEDSAVYLCASSFLAGAWETQYFGPGTRLLVL.

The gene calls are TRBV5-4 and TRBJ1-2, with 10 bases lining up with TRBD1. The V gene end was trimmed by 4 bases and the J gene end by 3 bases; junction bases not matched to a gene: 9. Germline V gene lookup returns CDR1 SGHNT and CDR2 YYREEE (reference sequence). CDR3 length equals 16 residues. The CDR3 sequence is CASSPRDRGEDYGYTF. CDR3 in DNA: TGTGCCAGCAGCCCCCGGGACAGGGGCGAGGACTATGGCTACACCTTC.

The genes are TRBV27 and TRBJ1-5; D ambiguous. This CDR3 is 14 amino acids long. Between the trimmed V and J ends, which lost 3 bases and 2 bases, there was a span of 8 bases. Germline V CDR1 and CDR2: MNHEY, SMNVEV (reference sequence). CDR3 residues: CASSFYGGNQPQHF. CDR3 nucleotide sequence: TGTGCCAGCAGTTTCTACGGAGGCAATCAGCCCCAGCATTTT.

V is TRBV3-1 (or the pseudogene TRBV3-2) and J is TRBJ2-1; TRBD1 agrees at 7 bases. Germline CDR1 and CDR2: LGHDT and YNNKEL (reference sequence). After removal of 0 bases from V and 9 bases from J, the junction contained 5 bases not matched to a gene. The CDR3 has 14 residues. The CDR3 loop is CASSQETGLLEQFF. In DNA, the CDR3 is TGTGCCAGCAGCCAAGAGACAGGGCTGCTTGAGCAGTTCTTC.

The chain's CDR3 is CASSAAEAFF. The CDR3 DNA follows: TGTGCCAGCAGTGCGGCTGAAGCTTTCTTT. The genes are TRBV2 and TRBJ1-1; no firm D call. There are 10 residues in the CDR3. V lost 4 bases, J lost 6 bases, and 3 bases lay in between. The germline CDR1 and CDR2 sequences are SNHLY and FYNNEI.

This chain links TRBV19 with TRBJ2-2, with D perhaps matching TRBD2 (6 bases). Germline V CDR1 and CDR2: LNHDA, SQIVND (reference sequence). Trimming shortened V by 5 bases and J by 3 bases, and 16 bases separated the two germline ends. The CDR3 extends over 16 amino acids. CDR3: CASSERQWGDTGELFF. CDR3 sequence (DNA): TGTGCCAGTAGTGAAAGACAGTGGGGGGACACCGGGGAGCTGTTTTTT.

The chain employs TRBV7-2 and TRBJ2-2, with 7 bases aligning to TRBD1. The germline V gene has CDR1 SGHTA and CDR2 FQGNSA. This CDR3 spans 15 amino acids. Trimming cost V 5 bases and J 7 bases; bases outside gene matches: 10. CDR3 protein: CASSPGQLMGGELFF. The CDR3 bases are TGTGCCAGCAGCCCGGGACAGCTGATGGGCGGGGAGCTGTTTTTT.

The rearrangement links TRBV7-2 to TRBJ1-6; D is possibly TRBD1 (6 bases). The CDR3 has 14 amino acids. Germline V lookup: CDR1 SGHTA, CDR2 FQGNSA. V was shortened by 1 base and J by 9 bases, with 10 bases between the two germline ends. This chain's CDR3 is CASSLEQGISPLHF. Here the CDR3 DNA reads TGTGCCAGCAGCTTAGAACAGGGTATTTCACCCCTCCACTTT.

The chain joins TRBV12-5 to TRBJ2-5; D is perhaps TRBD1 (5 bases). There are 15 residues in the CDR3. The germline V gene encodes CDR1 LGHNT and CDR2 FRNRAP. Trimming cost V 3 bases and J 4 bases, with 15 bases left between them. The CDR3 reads CASGFLLGPGETQYF. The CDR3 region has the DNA TGTGCTAGTGGTTTCCTATTGGGGCCAGGAGAGACCCAGTACTTC.

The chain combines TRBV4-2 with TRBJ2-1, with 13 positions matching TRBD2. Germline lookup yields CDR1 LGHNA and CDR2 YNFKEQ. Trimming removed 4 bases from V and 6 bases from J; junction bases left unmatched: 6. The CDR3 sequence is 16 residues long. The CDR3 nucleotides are TGTGCCAGCAGCCCCGGCGGACTAGCGGGGGCCAATGAGCAGTTCTTC. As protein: CASSPGGLAGANEQFF.

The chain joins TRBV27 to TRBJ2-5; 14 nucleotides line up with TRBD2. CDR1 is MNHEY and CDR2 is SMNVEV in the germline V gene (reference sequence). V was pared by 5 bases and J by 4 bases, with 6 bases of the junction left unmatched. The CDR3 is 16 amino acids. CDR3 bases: TGTGCCAGCAGTCACGGACTAGCGGGGGGCCTAGAGACCCAGTACTTC. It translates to CASSHGLAGGLETQYF.

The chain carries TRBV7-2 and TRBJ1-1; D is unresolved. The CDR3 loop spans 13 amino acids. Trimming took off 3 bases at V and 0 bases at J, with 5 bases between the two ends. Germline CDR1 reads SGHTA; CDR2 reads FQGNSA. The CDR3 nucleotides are TGTGCCAGCAGCTTTACGGTGAACACTGAAGCTTTCTTT. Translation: CASSFTVNTEAFF. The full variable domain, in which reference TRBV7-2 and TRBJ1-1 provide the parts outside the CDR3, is GAGVSQSPSNKVTEKGKDVELRCDPISGHTALYWYRQSLGQGLEFLIYFQGNSAPDKSGLPSDRFSAERTGGSVSTLTIQRTQQEDSAVYLCASSFTVNTEAFFGQGTRLTVV.

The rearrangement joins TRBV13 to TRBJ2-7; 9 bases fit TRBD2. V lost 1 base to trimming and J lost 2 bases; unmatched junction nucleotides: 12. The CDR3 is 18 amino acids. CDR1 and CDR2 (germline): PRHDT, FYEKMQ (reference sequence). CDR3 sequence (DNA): TGTGCCAGCAGCTTAGCCCGGTCCGCTAGCGGGGAAACCTACGAGCAGTACTTC. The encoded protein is CASSLARSASGETYEQYF.

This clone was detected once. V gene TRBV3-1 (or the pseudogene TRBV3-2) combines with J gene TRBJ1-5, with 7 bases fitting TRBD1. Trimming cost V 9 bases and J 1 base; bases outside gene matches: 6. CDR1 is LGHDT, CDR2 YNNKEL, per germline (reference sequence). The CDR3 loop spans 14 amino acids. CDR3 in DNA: TGTGCCAGTGGACAGGCCGGGAGCAATCAGCCCCAGCATTTT. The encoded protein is CASGQAGSNQPQHF.

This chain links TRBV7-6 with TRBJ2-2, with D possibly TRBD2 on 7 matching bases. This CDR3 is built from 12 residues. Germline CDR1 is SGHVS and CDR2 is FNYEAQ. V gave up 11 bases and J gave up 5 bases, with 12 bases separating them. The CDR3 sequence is CASGGTTGELFF. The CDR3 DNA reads TGTGCCTCGGGGGGCACAACCGGGGAGCTGTTTTTT.

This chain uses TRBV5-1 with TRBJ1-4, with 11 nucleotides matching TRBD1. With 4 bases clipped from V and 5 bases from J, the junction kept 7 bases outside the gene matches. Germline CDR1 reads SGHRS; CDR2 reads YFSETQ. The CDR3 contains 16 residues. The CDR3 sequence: CASSTRTGGENEKLFF. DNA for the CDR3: TGCGCCAGCAGCACCCGGACAGGGGGCGAAAATGAAAAACTGTTTTTT.

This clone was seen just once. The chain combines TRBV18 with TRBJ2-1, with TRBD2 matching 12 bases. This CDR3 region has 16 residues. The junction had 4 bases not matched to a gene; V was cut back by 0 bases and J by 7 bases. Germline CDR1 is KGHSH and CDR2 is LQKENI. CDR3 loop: CASSPPLAGGRNEQFF. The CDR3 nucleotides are TGTGCCAGCTCACCACCCCTAGCGGGGGGGCGTAATGAGCAGTTCTTC.

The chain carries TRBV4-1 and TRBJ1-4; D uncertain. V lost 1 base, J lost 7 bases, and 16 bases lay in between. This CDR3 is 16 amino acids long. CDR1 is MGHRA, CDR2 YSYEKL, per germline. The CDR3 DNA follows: TGCGCCAGCAGCCAAGGTCCGACTGTGGGTGGTGAAAAACTGTTTTTT. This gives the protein CASSQGPTVGGEKLFF.

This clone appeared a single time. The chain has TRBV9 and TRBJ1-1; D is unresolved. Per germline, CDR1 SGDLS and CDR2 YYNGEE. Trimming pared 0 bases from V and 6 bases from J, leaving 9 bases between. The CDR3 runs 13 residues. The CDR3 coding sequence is TGTGCCAGCAGCGTAGCTGAGGTCGCTGAAGCTTTCTTT. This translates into CASSVAEVAEAFF. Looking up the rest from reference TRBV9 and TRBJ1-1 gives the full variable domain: DSGVTQTPKHLITATGQRVTLRCSPRSGDLSVYWYQQSLDQGLQFLIQYYNGEERAKGNILERFSAQQFPDLHSELNLSSLELGDSALYFCASSVAEVAEAFFGQGTRLTVV.

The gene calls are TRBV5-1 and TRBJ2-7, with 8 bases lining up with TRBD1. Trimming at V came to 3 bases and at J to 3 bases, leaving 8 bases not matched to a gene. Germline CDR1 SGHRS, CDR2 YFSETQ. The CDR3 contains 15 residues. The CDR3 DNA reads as TGCGCCAGCAGCTCCTGGGACGGACAGGGCTACGAGCAGTACTTC. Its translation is CASSSWDGQGYEQYF.

CDR3 DNA: TGTGCCAGCAGATCTAACAGGGGAGCCGGGGAGCTGTTTTTT. Protein: CASRSNRGAGELFF. The chain joins TRBV5-4 to TRBJ2-2; TRBD1 matches at 7 bases. V lost 5 bases, J lost 6 bases, and 7 bases stayed unmatched. This CDR3 spans 14 amino acids. Germline V CDR1 and CDR2: SGHNT, YYREEE (reference sequence).